This T cell receptor (beta chain) was obtained from a study of T cell repertoires in cytomegalovirus infection. Regarding this clonotype: Its antigen is currently unknown.

TCRdb independently ran MiXCR on the reads; one entry per CDR3 protein. This repertoire shows about 180,000 distinct CDR3 sequences, about a fifth found once; its top ten account for roughly 25%. The CDR3 is made up of 18 amino acids. V trimming: 3 bases; J trimming: 2 bases; junction bases outside the gene matches: 15. Germline CDR1 SGHVS, CDR2 FQNEAQ. The receptor was isolated from a human donor in good health (CMV status not recorded). Some clones in this sample may be carry-over from other donors' samples. The rearrangement links TRBV7-8 to TRBJ1-1, with 7 bases aligning to TRBD1. The sample here was CD8+ T cells from cultured PBMCs, taken from culture after CMV antigen stimulation. The CDR3 DNA reads as TGTGCCAGCAGCTTTAGCAGGGGGGGCCGACTACTAAACACTGAAGCTTTCTTT. Its translation: CASSFSRGGRLLNTEAFF.